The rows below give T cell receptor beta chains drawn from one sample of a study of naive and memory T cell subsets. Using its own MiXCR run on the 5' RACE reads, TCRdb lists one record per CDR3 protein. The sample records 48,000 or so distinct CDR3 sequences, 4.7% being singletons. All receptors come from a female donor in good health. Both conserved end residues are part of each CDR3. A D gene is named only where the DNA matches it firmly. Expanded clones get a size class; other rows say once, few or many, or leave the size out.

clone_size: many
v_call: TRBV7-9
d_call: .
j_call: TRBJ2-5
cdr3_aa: CASSLIRGRGQETQYF
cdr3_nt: TGTGCCAGCAGCCTCATCAGGGGGAGGGGACAAGAGACCCAGTACTTC

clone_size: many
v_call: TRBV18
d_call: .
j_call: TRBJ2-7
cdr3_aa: CASSPRDFSPYEQYF
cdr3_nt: TGTGCCAGCTCACCTAGGGACTTTTCCCCCTACGAGCAGTACTTC

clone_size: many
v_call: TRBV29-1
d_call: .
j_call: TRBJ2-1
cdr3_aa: CSGYYNEQFF
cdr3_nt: TGCAGCGGCTACTACAATGAGCAGTTCTTC

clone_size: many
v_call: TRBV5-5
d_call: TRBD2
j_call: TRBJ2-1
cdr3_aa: CASSEGTRNYNEQFF
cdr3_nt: TGTGCCAGCAGCGAAGGGACTAGAAACTACAATGAGCAGTTCTTC

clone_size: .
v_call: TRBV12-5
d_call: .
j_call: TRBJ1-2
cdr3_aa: CASGWVDKIRNYGDTF
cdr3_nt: TGTGCTAGTGGATGGGTAGATAAAATACGGAACTATGGCGACACCTTC

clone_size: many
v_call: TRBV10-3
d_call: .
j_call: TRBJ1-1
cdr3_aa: CAISESGAEAFF
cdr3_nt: TGTGCCATCAGTGAGTCAGGGGCTGAAGCTTTCTTT

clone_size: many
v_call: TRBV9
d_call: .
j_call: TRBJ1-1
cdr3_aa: CASSPRQASMNTEAFF
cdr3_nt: TGTGCCAGCAGCCCCCGACAGGCCTCAATGAACACTGAAGCTTTCTTT

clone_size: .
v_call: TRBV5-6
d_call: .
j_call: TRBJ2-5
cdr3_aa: CASSLDSGNQETQYF
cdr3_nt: TGTGCCAGCAGCTTGGATTCGGGAAATCAAGAGACCCAGTACTTC

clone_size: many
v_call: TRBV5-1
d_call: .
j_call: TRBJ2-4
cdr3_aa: CASSLEGFGQYF
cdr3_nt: TGCGCCAGCAGCCTGGAAGGTTTCGGTCAGTACTTC

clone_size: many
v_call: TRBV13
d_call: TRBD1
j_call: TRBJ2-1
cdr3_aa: CASSSDRGGNEQFF
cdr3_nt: TGTGCCAGCAGCTCGGACAGGGGTGGCAATGAGCAGTTCTTC

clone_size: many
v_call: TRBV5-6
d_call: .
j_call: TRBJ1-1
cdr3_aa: CARVRQGFKMNTEAFF
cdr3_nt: TGTGCCAGAGTAAGGCAGGGGTTTAAGATGAACACTGAAGCTTTCTTT

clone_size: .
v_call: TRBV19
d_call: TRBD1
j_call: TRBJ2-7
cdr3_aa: CASSIVAAGGPDEQYF
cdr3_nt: TGTGCCAGTAGTATTGTTGCGGCAGGGGGCCCGGACGAGCAGTACTTC

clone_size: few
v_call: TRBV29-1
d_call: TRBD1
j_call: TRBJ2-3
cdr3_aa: CSVALGQGATDTQYF
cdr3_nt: TGCAGCGTTGCCCTGGGTCAGGGGGCAACAGATACGCAGTATTTT

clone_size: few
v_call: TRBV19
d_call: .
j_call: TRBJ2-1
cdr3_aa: CASSSGASHNEQFF
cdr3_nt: TGTGCCAGTAGTAGCGGGGCCAGCCACAATGAGCAGTTCTTC

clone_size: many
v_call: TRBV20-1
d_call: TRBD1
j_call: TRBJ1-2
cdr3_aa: CSARDLWDRINYGYTF
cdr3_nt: TGCAGTGCTAGAGATCTCTGGGACAGGATAAACTATGGCTACACCTTC

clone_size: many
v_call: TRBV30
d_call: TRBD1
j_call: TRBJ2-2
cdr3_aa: CAWSKQGSAGELFF
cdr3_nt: TGTGCCTGGAGTAAACAGGGGTCGGCCGGGGAGCTGTTTTTT

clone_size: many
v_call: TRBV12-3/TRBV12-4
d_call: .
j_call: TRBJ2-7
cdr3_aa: CASSPTQGSYEQYF
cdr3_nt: TGTGCCAGCAGCCCTACGCAGGGGTCCTACGAGCAGTACTTC

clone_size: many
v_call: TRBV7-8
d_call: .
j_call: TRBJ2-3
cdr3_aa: CASSPARGDTQYF
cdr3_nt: TGTGCCAGCAGCCCGGCTCGGGGAGATACGCAGTATTTT

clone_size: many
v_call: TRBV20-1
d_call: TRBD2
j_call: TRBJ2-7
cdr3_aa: CSARGREGPYEQYF
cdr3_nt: TGCAGTGCTAGGGGGCGGGAGGGCCCCTACGAGCAGTACTTC

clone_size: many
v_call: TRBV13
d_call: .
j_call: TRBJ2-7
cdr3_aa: CASSPLGAGVKYEQYF
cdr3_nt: TGTGCCAGCAGCCCCCTGGGGGCGGGAGTCAAGTACGAGCAGTACTTC

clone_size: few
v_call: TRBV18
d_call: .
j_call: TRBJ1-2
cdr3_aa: CASSPGVEAYGDTF
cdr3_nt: TGTGCCAGCTCACCGGGGGTAGAGGCTTATGGCGACACCTTC

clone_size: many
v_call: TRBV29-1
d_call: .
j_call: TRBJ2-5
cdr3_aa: CSVVEETQYF
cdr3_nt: TGCAGCGTTGTGGAGGAGACCCAGTACTTC

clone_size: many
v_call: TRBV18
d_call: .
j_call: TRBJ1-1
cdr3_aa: CASSPGPRRRDTEAFF
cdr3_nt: TGTGCCAGCTCACCCGGGCCCCGGAGGCGGGACACTGAAGCTTTCTTT

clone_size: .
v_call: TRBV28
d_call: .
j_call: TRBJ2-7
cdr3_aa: CASRRTYEQYF
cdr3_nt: TGTGCCAGCAGGAGGACATACGAGCAGTACTTC

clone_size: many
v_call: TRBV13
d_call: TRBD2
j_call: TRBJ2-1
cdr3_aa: CASRTSSGRYNEQFF
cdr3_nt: TGTGCCAGCAGAACATCTAGCGGGAGGTACAATGAGCAGTTCTTC

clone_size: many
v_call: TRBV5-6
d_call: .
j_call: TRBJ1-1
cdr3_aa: CASSLFSGANTEAFF
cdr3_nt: TGTGCCAGCAGCTTGTTCTCCGGGGCGAACACTGAAGCTTTCTTT

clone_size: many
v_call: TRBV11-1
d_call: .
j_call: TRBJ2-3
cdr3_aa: CASSFYADTQYF
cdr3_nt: TGTGCCAGCAGCTTTTACGCAGATACGCAGTATTTT

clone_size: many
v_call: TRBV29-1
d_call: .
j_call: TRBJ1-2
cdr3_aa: CSVEDPPAGYTF
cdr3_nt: TGCAGCGTTGAAGATCCCCCGGCTGGCTACACCTTC

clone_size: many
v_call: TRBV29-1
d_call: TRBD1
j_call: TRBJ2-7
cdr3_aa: CSAGRGLNEQYF
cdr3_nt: TGCAGCGCCGGAAGGGGGCTGAACGAGCAGTACTTC

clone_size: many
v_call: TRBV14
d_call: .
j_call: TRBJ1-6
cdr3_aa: CASSPQKNNSPLHF
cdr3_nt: TGTGCCAGCAGCCCCCAGAAGAATAATTCACCCCTCCACTTT

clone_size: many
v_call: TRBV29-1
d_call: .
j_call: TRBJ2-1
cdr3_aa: CSVVAEVTYNEQFF
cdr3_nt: TGCAGCGTTGTAGCGGAGGTTACCTACAATGAGCAGTTCTTC

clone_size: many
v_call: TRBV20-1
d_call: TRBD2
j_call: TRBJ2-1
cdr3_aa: CSARDLGTSGISYNEQFF
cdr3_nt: TGCAGTGCTAGAGATCTTGGGACTAGCGGGATCTCCTACAATGAGCAGTTCTTC

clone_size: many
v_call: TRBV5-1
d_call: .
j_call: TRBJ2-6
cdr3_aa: CASSETRSSGANVLTF
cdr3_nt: TGCGCCAGCAGCGAGACTCGTAGCTCTGGGGCCAACGTCCTGACTTTC

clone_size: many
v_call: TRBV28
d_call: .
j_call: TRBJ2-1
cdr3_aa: CASSLAWGFNEQFF
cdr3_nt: TGTGCCAGCAGTCTTGCTTGGGGGTTCAATGAGCAGTTCTTC

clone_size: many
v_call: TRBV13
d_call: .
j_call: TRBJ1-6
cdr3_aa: CASSPDRDRTPFSPLHF
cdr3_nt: TGTGCCAGCAGCCCGGACCGCGACAGGACACCGTTTTCACCCCTCCACTTT

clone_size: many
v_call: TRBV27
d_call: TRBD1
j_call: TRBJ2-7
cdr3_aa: CASSFRGTGVEQYF
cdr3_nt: TGTGCCAGCAGCTTCCGAGGGACAGGGGTCGAGCAGTACTTC

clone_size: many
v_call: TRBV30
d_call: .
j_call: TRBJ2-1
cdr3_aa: CAWKPGGPYNEQFF
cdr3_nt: TGTGCCTGGAAGCCCGGGGGCCCCTACAATGAGCAGTTCTTC

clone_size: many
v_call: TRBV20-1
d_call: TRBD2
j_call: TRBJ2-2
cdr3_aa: CSARDRFAGANTGELFF
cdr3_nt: TGCAGTGCTAGAGATCGGTTCGCGGGAGCGAACACCGGGGAGCTGTTTTTT

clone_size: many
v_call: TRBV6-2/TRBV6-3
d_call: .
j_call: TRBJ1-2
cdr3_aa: CASSFDIGYGYTF
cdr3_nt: TGTGCCAGCAGTTTCGACATCGGCTATGGCTACACCTTC

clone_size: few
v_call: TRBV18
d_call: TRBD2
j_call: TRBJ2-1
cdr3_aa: CASSPREGSYNEQFF
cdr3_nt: TGTGCCAGCTCACCCCGGGAGGGGTCCTACAATGAGCAGTTCTTC

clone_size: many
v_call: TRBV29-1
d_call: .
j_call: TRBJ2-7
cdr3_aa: CSALIPGNLYEQYF
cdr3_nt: TGCAGCGCTTTAATTCCCGGGAATCTCTACGAGCAGTACTTC

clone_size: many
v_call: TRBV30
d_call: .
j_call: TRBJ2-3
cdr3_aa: CAWSVPGRDTQYF
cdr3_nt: TGTGCCTGGAGTGTACCTGGGAGGGATACGCAGTATTTT

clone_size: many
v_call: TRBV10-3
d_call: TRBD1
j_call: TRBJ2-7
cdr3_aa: CAISWGDRGDEQYF
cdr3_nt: TGTGCCATCAGTTGGGGGGACAGGGGGGACGAGCAGTACTTC

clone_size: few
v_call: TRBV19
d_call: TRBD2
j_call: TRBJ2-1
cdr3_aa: CASSRGGWGENEQFF
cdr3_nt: TGTGCCAGTAGTAGGGGAGGGTGGGGGGAAAATGAGCAGTTCTTC

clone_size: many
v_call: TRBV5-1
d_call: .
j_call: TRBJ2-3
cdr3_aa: CASTLEPRITDTQYF
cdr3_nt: TGCGCCAGCACCTTGGAGCCTAGGATCACAGATACGCAGTATTTT

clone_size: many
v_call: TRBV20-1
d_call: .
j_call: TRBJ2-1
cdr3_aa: CSATPGLRISYNEQFF
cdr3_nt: TGCAGTGCTACCCCGGGACTCCGGATTTCCTACAATGAGCAGTTCTTC

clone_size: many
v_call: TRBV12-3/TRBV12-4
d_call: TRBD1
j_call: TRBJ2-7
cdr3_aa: CASTLGQGGASQYF
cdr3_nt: TGTGCCAGCACCCTGGGACAGGGGGGCGCCTCCCAGTACTTC

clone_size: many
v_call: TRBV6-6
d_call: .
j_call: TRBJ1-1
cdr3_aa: CASRLPVQGAEAFF
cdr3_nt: TGTGCCAGCAGACTCCCGGTGCAGGGCGCTGAAGCTTTCTTT

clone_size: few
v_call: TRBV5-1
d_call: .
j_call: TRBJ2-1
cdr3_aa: CASSYASSAYLYNEQFF
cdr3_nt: TGCGCCAGCAGCTACGCCTCTAGCGCTTACCTTTACAATGAGCAGTTCTTC

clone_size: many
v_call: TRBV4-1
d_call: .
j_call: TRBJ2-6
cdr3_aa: CASSQVWRAGANVLTF
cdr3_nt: TGCGCCAGCAGCCAAGTGTGGAGGGCTGGGGCCAACGTCCTGACTTTC

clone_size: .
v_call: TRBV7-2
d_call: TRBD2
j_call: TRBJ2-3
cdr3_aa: CASSFGPKTSGSGDTQYF
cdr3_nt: TGTGCCAGCAGCTTCGGACCCAAGACTAGCGGGAGTGGAGATACGCAGTATTTT

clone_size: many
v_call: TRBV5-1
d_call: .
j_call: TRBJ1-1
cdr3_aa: CASSRGQIYTEAFF
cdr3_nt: TGCGCCAGCAGCCGAGGACAGATCTACACTGAAGCTTTCTTT

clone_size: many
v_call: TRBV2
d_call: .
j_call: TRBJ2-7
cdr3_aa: CASNYRQGSHEQYF
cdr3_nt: TGTGCCAGCAACTATAGGCAGGGAAGCCACGAGCAGTACTTC

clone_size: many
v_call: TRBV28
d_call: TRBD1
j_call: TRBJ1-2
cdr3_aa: CASSGDGQGAHGYTF
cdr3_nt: TGTGCCAGCAGTGGCGATGGACAGGGGGCCCATGGCTACACCTTC

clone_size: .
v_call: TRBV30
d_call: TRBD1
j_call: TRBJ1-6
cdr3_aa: CAWSVRTGGFLGSPLHF
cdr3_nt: TGTGCCTGGAGTGTCAGGACAGGGGGCTTTCTTGGCTCACCCCTCCACTTT